This T cell receptor (delta chain) emerged from a study of Vδ1+ human thymocytes. Broader study findings: Thymic TRG and TRD repertoires appeared highly polyclonal, with Gaussian CDR3 length distributions.

The template was reverse-transcribed extracted RNA. The CDR3 regions were amplified by multiplex PCR from V-gene primers to a constant-region primer. TCRdb reanalyzed the multiplex PCR reads using CATT. Among over 65,000 delta-chain clones listed, around 35% were seen once. Notes on this clone: Its antigen is not identified.

After alphabeta T cell depletion, CD3+ Vdelta1+ Vdelta2- thymocytes were sorted. Vdelta1+ thymocyte sorts reached between about 97% and 99.6% purity. Germline V lookup: CDR1 TSWWSYY, CDR2 QGS. V was pared by 1 base and J by 1 base, with 12 bases of the junction left unmatched. The length of the CDR3 is 20 residues. Sequencing was carried out using Vdelta1+ gamma-delta thymocytes from the thymus. Subset reported: FACS-sorted CD3+ TCRalphabeta- TCRVdelta1+ TCRVdelta2- thymocytes. This clonotype was obtained from a boy in the first two years of life who had congenital heart surgery. The V call is TRDV1, the J call TRDJ1; 13 bases are a match to TRDD3. The CDR3 DNA reads as TGTGCTCTTGGGGAACGGCGGAGCTTATACTGGGGGATACGCACCGATAAACTCATCTTT. Protein: CALGERRSLYWGIRTDKLIF.